These 14 T cell receptor beta chains were sequenced from one sample in a study of spatial heterogeneity in lung cancer. Time point noted: sample taken at primary tumor resection. Without sorting, whole RNA was sequenced from tumor, nontumor lung or frozen PBMC. Each CDR3 protein is one row after TCRdb ran MiXCR on the 5' RACE reads. The table has 20,000 to 25,000 distinct CDR3 sequences, 3.5% to 5% seen once; the top ten hold 6.5% to 8.5%. This specimen was PBMCs, taken at surgery. Source of these receptors: a male donor with early-stage non-small cell lung cancer.

Many counts were recorded for this clonotype. The V call is TRBV18, the J call TRBJ2-7; D is unresolved. Germline lookup yields CDR1 KGHSH and CDR2 LQKENI. Trimming stripped 2 bases from V and 3 bases from J, with 14 bases between. CDR3 length: 15 residues. CDR3 sequence (DNA): TGTGCCAGCTCACCAGGAGCCCCTGGGGTCTACGAGCAGTACTTC. This codes for CASSPGAPGVYEQYF.

This clonotype was seen ten or more times. V is TRBV7-9 and J is TRBJ1-4; 9 positions match TRBD1. V was clipped by 4 bases and J by 7 bases; unmatched bases: 7. Germline values: CDR1 SEHNR, CDR2 FQNEAQ (reference sequence). This CDR3 has 15 residues. This CDR3 is CASSSSGTGREKLFF. For the CDR3, the DNA is TGTGCCAGCAGCTCATCCGGGACAGGGCGTGAAAAACTGTTTTTT.

Worth noting for this clonotype: In this CDR3 the conserved last residue, phenylalanine or tryptophan, is missing, so a read error is likely. The chain carries TRBV5-1 and TRBJ2-3; D remains ambiguous. From germline, CDR1 is SGHRS and CDR2 YFSETQ. The length of the CDR3 is 14 residues. Trimming cost V 0 bases and J 4 bases, with 9 bases left between them. The CDR3 is CASSLDPGSDTQYL. CDR3 DNA sequence: TGCGCCAGCAGCTTGGACCCCGGGTCAGATACGCAGTATTTA.

This clonotype was counted ten times or more. The V and J genes are TRBV6-2 or TRBV6-3 and TRBJ2-7, with 10 bases fitting TRBD2. Germline V lookup: CDR1 MNHEY, CDR2 SVGEGT. The CDR3 extends over 15 amino acids. V lost 7 bases to trimming and J lost 1 base; unmatched junction nucleotides: 7. Here the CDR3 DNA reads TGTGCCAGCAAAGATAGCGGGAGGATTTCCTACGAGCAGTACTTC. This codes for CASKDSGRISYEQYF.

This clonotype has ten or more counts. This chain joins TRBV2 and TRBJ1-1; D gene ambiguous. CDR1 and CDR2 (germline): SNHLY, FYNNEI. V was clipped by 10 bases and J by 3 bases, with 12 bases between them. The CDR3 is 12 amino acids. The CDR3 region has the DNA TGTGCCACATCGGAGGTCTACACTGAAGCTTTCTTT. Translating it yields CATSEVYTEAFF.

This clonotype was observed a single time. A much larger clone lies a single base off, so this may be a read error. The CDR3 sequence is CASRRTLNTGELLF. CDR3 bases: TGTGCCAGCAGACGGACTCTAAACACCGGGGAGCTGCTTTTT. This rearrangement joins TRBV3-1 to TRBJ2-2; D possibly corresponds to TRBD2 (5 bases). The CDR3 spans 14 residues. The germline V gene has CDR1 LGHDT and CDR2 YNNKEL (reference sequence).

This clonotype was counted at least ten times. V is TRBV5-1 and J is TRBJ2-3; 9 bases agree with TRBD1. Trimming took 2 bases from V and 4 from J; bases not matched to a gene: 8. Germline V gene sequence: CDR1 SGHRS, CDR2 YFSETQ. This CDR3 comprises 16 residues. The CDR3 spells CASSFARDRAADTQYF. Here the CDR3 DNA reads TGCGCCAGCAGCTTCGCCCGGGACAGGGCTGCAGATACGCAGTATTTT.

This clonotype was picked up a small number of times. This chain links TRBV5-1 with TRBJ2-7; TRBD1 or TRBD2 may be the D gene (5 bases each). The germline V gene encodes CDR1 SGHRS and CDR2 YFSETQ. The CDR3 has 14 amino acids. Trimming stripped 4 bases from V and 1 base from J, with 12 bases between. CDR3 in DNA: TGCGCCAGCAGCGCCCGGGACCGATCCTACGAGCAGTACTTC. Its protein product is CASSARDRSYEQYF.

This clonotype was seen many times. V is TRBV6-5 and J is TRBJ1-1; D may be TRBD1 (6 bases). The CDR3 contains 13 residues. Germline assignment: CDR1 MNHEY and CDR2 SVGAGI. V was shortened by 7 bases and J by 8 bases, with 17 bases between the two germline ends. CDR3 loop: CASTLFQGQEAFF. The CDR3 nucleotides are TGTGCCAGCACCCTCTTCCAAGGACAGGAAGCTTTCTTT.

This clonotype appeared many times. One junction end disagrees with the germline gene, perhaps due to a read error. The chain joins TRBV7-7 to TRBJ2-5, with 9 bases identical to TRBD1. Looked up from germline, CDR1 is SSHAT and CDR2 is FNYEAQ (reference sequence). This CDR3 region has 14 residues. CDR3 loop: CASSPTGGGETQYF. CDR3 in DNA: TGTGCTAGCAGTCCAACAGGGGGCGGCGAGACCCAGTACTTC.

The chain carries TRBV7-2 and TRBJ1-1, with 7 bases fitting TRBD1. The CDR3 has 13 amino acids. The ends lost 2 bases at V and 4 bases at J; junction bases unmatched: 1. CDR1 and CDR2 from the germline V gene are SGHTA and FQGNSA. CDR3 nucleotides: TGTGCCAGCAGCTTATACAGGGGCACTGAAGCTTTCTTT. Protein sequence: CASSLYRGTEAFF.

This clonotype was seen ten or more times. The genes are TRBV20-1 and TRBJ2-7; the match to TRBD1 covers 11 bases. The V gene end was trimmed by 6 bases and the J gene end by 4 bases; junction bases not matched to a gene: 5. CDR1 is DFQATT, CDR2 SNEGSKA, per germline (reference sequence). This CDR3 comprises 13 residues. The CDR3: CSAAGQGAYEQYF. CDR3 nucleotides: TGCAGTGCCGCTGGACAGGGGGCGTACGAGCAGTACTTC.

The sample holds many counts of this clonotype. The rearrangement uses TRBV7-9 and TRBJ1-1, with TRBD1 as a possible D gene (5 bases). The V and J ends lost 1 base and 7 bases respectively, with 7 bases between them. This CDR3 is 12 amino acids long. Germline loops: CDR1 SEHNR, CDR2 FQNEAQ (reference sequence). CDR3 loop: CASSLVRGEAFF. In nucleotides, the CDR3 is TGTGCCAGCAGCTTAGTAAGGGGTGAAGCTTTCTTT.

CDR3 in DNA: TGTGCCAGCAGTTACAACCCCCCCAGGACGACGCCCGCGGGAAACACCATATATTTT. Protein: CASSYNPPRTTPAGNTIYF. V is TRBV27 and J is TRBJ1-3; D unclear. CDR3 length: 19 amino acids. Trimming left V 4 bases short and J 4 bases short, with 26 bases between. Germline loops: CDR1 MNHEY, CDR2 SMNVEV (reference sequence).